These 17 T cell receptor beta chains share one sample of origin, sequenced in a study of blood T cells in healthy people across ages. Primers used in a second PCR of about 7 to 12 cycles were a sample-barcoded 5' primer and a J-beta primer mix. A single record per CDR3 protein comes from TCRdb applying MiXCR to the 5' RACE reads. The sample holds some 750,000 distinct CDR3 sequences, approximately 21% seen once. What was sequenced was blood. These TCRs come from a man aged 70-80 years in good health.

This chain connects TRBV11-3 to TRBJ2-1; TRBD1 is a possible D gene (5 bases). Looked up from germline, CDR1 is SGHNT and CDR2 is YENEEA. This CDR3 is built from 14 residues. V lost 5 bases and J 8 bases, leaving 16 bases between the germline ends. CDR3 sequence (DNA): TGTGCCAGCAGCCCCGGCGACAGAAAGGATGAGCAGTTCTTC. This encodes CASSPGDRKDEQFF.

The chain combines TRBV12-3 or TRBV12-4 with TRBJ1-2; no clear D. The V and J ends lost 3 bases and 4 bases respectively, with 9 bases between them. This CDR3 region has 13 residues. The CDR3: CASSLQALYGYTF. CDR3 bases: TGTGCCAGCAGTTTGCAGGCCCTCTATGGCTACACCTTC.

Concerning this clonotype itself: A junction boundary mismatches the germline segment, possibly from a read error. CDR3 residues: CASSEWLTGAGF. In DNA, the CDR3 is TGTGCCAGCAGTGAATGGCTAACCGGGGCGGGCTTC. This sequence joins TRBV2 and TRBJ2-4; D is possibly TRBD1 or TRBD2 (5 bases each). The CDR3 loop spans 12 amino acids. Germline V gene data show CDR1 as SNHLY and CDR2 as FYNNEI.

This clonotype was found a few times. This chain joins TRBV7-2 and TRBJ1-4; D call uncertain. Trimming shortened V by 0 bases and J by 5 bases, and 13 bases separated the two germline ends. Germline V lookup: CDR1 SGHTA, CDR2 FQGNSA. CDR3 length: 16 residues. The CDR3 here is CASSLAADGRNEKLFF. For the CDR3, the DNA is TGTGCCAGCAGCTTAGCCGCGGACGGGAGGAATGAAAAACTGTTTTTT. Based on the CDR3 plus reference TRBV7-2 and TRBJ1-4, the full variable domain is GAGVSQSPSNKVTEKGKDVELRCDPISGHTALYWYRQSLGQGLEFLIYFQGNSAPDKSGLPSDRFSAERTGGSVSTLTIQRTQQEDSAVYLCASSLAADGRNEKLFFGSGTQLSVL.

The sample holds a few counts of this clonotype. V is TRBV20-1 and J is TRBJ2-5; no clear D. The V end was cut by 5 bases, the J end by 4 bases, with 5 bases between. The CDR3 contains 10 residues. Germline CDR1 is DFQATT and CDR2 is SNEGSKA (reference sequence). CDR3 nucleotide sequence: TGCAGTGCTGGCGCAGAGACCCAGTACTTC. Protein product: CSAGAETQYF.

The genes are TRBV5-6 and TRBJ1-1; TRBD1 matches at 12 bases. Germline V gene lookup returns CDR1 SGHDT and CDR2 YYEEEE. The V segment lost 3 bases and the J segment 5 bases; nucleotides outside the gene matches: 5. CDR3 length: 15 residues. Here the CDR3 DNA reads TGTGCCAGCAGCTCCGGGACAGGGGGCTTTACTGAAGCTTTCTTT. Translated, it gives CASSSGTGGFTEAFF.

The chain combines TRBV29-1 with TRBJ2-1; TRBD2 aligns across 11 bases. Per the germline V gene, CDR1 is SQVTM and CDR2 is ANQGSEA. The CDR3 is 15 amino acids. Losses at the gene ends were 5 bases for V and 7 bases for J; bases not matched to a gene: 10. In nucleotides, the CDR3 is TGCAGCGTTCCCGTTAGCGGGAGGGCCTGGAATGAGCAGTTCTTC. Its translation: CSVPVSGRAWNEQFF.

The chain employs TRBV12-3 or TRBV12-4 and TRBJ2-5, with D perhaps being TRBD1 or TRBD2 (5 bases each). Trimming took off 6 bases at V and 8 bases at J, with 19 bases between the two ends. The CDR3 has 14 amino acids. The CDR3 nucleotides are TGTGCCAGCAGCTTGGGGGTCCGGAGAGGAACCCAGTACTTC. Amino acid sequence: CASSLGVRRGTQYF.

The rearrangement joins TRBV27 to TRBJ2-3; no clear D. Trimming took off 6 bases at V and 0 bases at J, with 13 bases between the two ends. This CDR3 contains 15 residues. Germline V gene data show CDR1 as MNHEY and CDR2 as SMNVEV (reference sequence). The CDR3 spells CASRAQRPSTDTQYF. The CDR3 DNA reads TGTGCCAGCAGGGCACAGCGACCTAGCACAGATACGCAGTATTTT.

The rearrangement uses TRBV30 and TRBJ1-2; D is uncertain. Trimming stripped 3 bases from V and 6 bases from J, with 14 bases between. The germline V gene has CDR1 GTSNPN and CDR2 SVGIG (reference sequence). This CDR3 has 13 residues. CDR3 amino acids: CAWSPRRANGYTF. In nucleotides, the CDR3 is TGTGCCTGGAGCCCCCGGAGGGCGAATGGCTACACCTTC.

This clonotype appeared a few times. J is TRBJ2-4 and V is TRBV5-8; D gene uncertain. The CDR3 runs to 15 residues. The germline V and J ends were trimmed by 2 bases and 3 bases, with 12 bases remaining between them. CDR1 is SGHTS, CDR2 YDEGEE, per germline. CDR3 in amino acids: CASSFLPSGKNIQYF. The CDR3 region has the DNA TGTGCCAGCAGCTTCCTTCCGTCCGGCAAAAACATTCAGTACTTC.

This clonotype showed up many times. This chain uses TRBV13 with TRBJ1-2; D remains ambiguous. The V end lost 1 base, the J end lost 5 bases, and 14 bases lay between the germline ends. CDR1 is PRHDT and CDR2 is FYEKMQ in the germline V gene (reference sequence). The CDR3 is 15 amino acids. CDR3 sequence: CASSLEVGQRYGYTF. The CDR3, as DNA: TGTGCCAGCAGCTTAGAAGTGGGTCAGAGGTATGGCTACACCTTC. Together with reference TRBV13 and TRBJ1-2, the CDR3 gives the full variable domain: AAGVIQSPRHLIKEKRETATLKCYPIPRHDTVYWYQQGPGQDPQFLISFYEKMQSDKGSIPDRFSAQQFSDYHSELNMSSLELGDSALYFCASSLEVGQRYGYTFGSGTRLTVV.

This chain links TRBV15 with TRBJ1-2; D is unresolved. The CDR3 is made up of 14 amino acids. The germline CDR1 and CDR2 sequences are LNHNV and YYDKDF (reference sequence). V lost 3 bases and J lost 0, with 8 bases in between. CDR3 coding DNA: TGTGCCACCAGCAGCCTGAGCACTAACTATGGCTACACCTTC. Amino acid sequence: CATSSLSTNYGYTF. Combining the CDR3 with reference TRBV15 and TRBJ1-2 gives the whole variable domain DAMVIQNPRYQVTQFGKPVTLSCSQTLNHNVMYWYQQKSSQAPKLLFHYYDKDFNNEADTPDNFQSRRPNTSFCFLDIRSPGLGDTAMYLCATSSLSTNYGYTFGSGTRLTVV.

This clonotype has a count of ten or more. The rearrangement joins TRBV5-1 to TRBJ1-1, with D unresolved. The germline V gene has CDR1 SGHRS and CDR2 YFSETQ. The CDR3 has 13 amino acids. The V end lost 0 bases, the J end lost 2 bases, and 5 bases lay between the germline ends. CDR3 region: CASSLDDNTEAFF. Here the CDR3 DNA reads TGCGCCAGCAGCTTGGACGATAACACTGAAGCTTTCTTT.

This clonotype appeared a few times. The genes are TRBV12-3 or TRBV12-4 and TRBJ1-5, with a tentative D call TRBD1 (5 bases). Trimming took 4 bases from V and 0 from J, leaving 16 bases between them. The CDR3 runs 17 residues. DNA for the CDR3: TGTGCCAGCAGTTACGACAGCGGACTGTATAGCAATCAGCCCCAGCATTTT. Translation: CASSYDSGLYSNQPQHF.

This clonotype was recorded at least ten times. The chain joins TRBV4-2 to TRBJ1-2; 7 positions match TRBD1. CDR1 and CDR2 from the germline V gene are LGHNA and YNFKEQ. J was trimmed by 8 bases and V by 3 bases; bases with no gene match: 12. The CDR3 spans 15 residues. The CDR3 DNA reads TGTGCCAGCAGCCAGGATGGACACGGGACAGTCGGCTACACCTTC. Residues: CASSQDGHGTVGYTF.

The gene calls are TRBV28 and TRBJ1-5; 7 nucleotides align to TRBD1. Unmatched junction bases numbered 7, after V lost 3 bases and J lost 5 bases. Germline V lookup: CDR1 MDHEN, CDR2 SYDVKM. This CDR3 comprises 15 residues. The CDR3 DNA is TGTGCCAGCAGTTTTAGGGGGCCTTCCTATCAGCCCCAGCATTTT. It is translated as CASSFRGPSYQPQHF.